This TCR beta chain comes out of a study of blood T cell repertoires in COVID-19. The CDR3 runs to 13 residues. In germline, CDR1 is MNHEY, CDR2 SVGAGI. V dropped 6 bases and J dropped 6; count of bases not matched to a gene: 5. Produced via immunoSEQ multiplex PCR; TCRdb's table is partial and in-frame only. Of 50,000 to 60,000 clones listed, approximately 80% were seen once; the top ten hold approximately 5.9%. V and J are TRBV6-5 and TRBJ1-3; 7 bases agree with TRBD1. The source of this sequence is a human donor in a cohort sampled during active or convalescent COVID-19. Sequences were obtained from peripheral blood. The DNA for the CDR3 is TGTGCCAGCAGCCGGGACAGCCTAAACACCATATATTTT. Its translation: CASSRDSLNTIYF.